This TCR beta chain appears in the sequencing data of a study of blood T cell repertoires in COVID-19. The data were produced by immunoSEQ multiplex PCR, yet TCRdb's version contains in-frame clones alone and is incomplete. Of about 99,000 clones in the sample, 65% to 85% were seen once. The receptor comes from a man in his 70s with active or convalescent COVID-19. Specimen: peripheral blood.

The CDR3 spells CASSIGQGSVETQYF. CDR3 coding DNA: TGTGCCAGCAGCATCGGACAGGGTTCGGTGGAGACCCAGTACTTC. The chain links TRBV11-3 to TRBJ2-5, with 8 bases fitting TRBD1. J gave up 5 bases and V 5 bases, and 10 bases lay outside the gene matches. Per the germline V gene, CDR1 is SGHNT and CDR2 is YENEEA. The CDR3 contains 15 residues.